This T cell receptor beta chain was captured in a study of human T cells and chemical hapten exposure (dated by TCRdb to about 2021). In the study overall: For sensitization, 2% DPC in acetone was applied to a 2 cm by 2 cm area of upper inner arm skin. Throughout the study period of roughly 24 weeks, patients also received therapeutic DPC doses to the scalp every week. Blood was sampled from patients pre-sensitization (week 0) and at 2, 6 and about 24 weeks after DPC sensitization. Alopecia areata with under or over 50% scalp involvement, alopecia totalis and alopecia universalis were represented in the patient cohort, which was mostly female. Approximately 28 alopecia patients provided blood for TCR sequencing at one to four time points (pre-sensitization, 2, 6 and 24 weeks). This study followed changes in the peripheral blood TCR repertoire in vivo during primary and secondary sensitization of alopecia patients to the hapten diphenylcyclopropenone (DPC). Libraries were pooled for sequencing, and per-sample TCR yields varied mainly because of small differences in library volumes within the pool. Patch tests used Finn chambers with 0.01% DPC on the upper back, scored after 6 days by International Contact Dermatitis Research Group standards. General study outcomes and caveats: DPC sensitization did not change the number of TCRs with a frequency above 1 in 1000, and there was no evidence of changes in global repertoire structure. After repeated subsampling, the strength of the expansion versus patch-test correlation and the threshold at which it became significant changed. Alopecia, a presumed autoimmune disease, was present in all patients, so the immune response of the patients might differ from that of healthy individuals. Compared with pre-sensitization or healthy control sets, expanded TCRs formed significantly more large CDR3 similarity clusters, which is consistent with antigen-driven responses. A positive correlation was found between the number of PT1 expanded TCRs and patch test score, with significance reached at thresholds 8, 16 and 32 but not 4.

Regarding this clonotype: The antigen this receptor binds is unknown. The CDR3 carries no conserved terminal phenylalanine or tryptophan, so it likely arises from a read error.

The time point label, as the study defines it: pre-sensitization, week 0. The treatment or condition label for this specimen denotes: therapeutic diphenylcyclopropenone sensitization with weekly scalp DPC. At every patch-test visit, the blood draw took place before the patch test was put on. Eligible patients were aged 18 to 70, diagnosed with alopecia, deemed suitable for DPC therapy, and excluded if pregnant. Total RNA was extracted from unfractionated whole blood that had been collected in Tempus Blood RNA tubes. The library came from RACE. These reads were obtained on a NextSeq 500. During library preparation, unique molecular identifiers were attached to individual cDNA molecules so that TCRs could be counted quantitatively and reproducibly. Each blood RNA sample was used to sequence both TCR alpha and TCR beta chains. In the authors' own workflow: Samples had a median of roughly 100,000 TCRs, with a range from 23,224 to 690,600. V, J and CDR3 annotation of the TCR reads was carried out using the Decombinator software suite. To make PS versus PT1 abundance plots, every sample was subsampled to the same number of TCRs (28,000). Expanded TCRs were defined as absent before sensitization and observed at least eight times at the 2-week time point. The public sequencing data were trimmed at Q25 with fastp and processed into clonotypes with MiXCR by TCRdb, which kept only in-frame beta chains. Every CDR3 protein is listed once, alongside the most common genes and DNA of its rows. The V and J calls shown here were made by TCRdb, not taken from the authors' results. The sample table records 80,000 to 100,000 distinct CDR3 sequences; about 10% of these occur just once. The ten largest account for approximately 3.1% of the sample.

Trimming costs V 8 bases and J 7 bases, and their ends lie 11 bases apart. As encoded in the germline V gene (reference sequence), CDR1 is MNHNY while CDR2 is SVGAGI. Both ends counted, the CDR3 spans 11 residues. The only DNA kept is the CDR3, 33 bases in frame from the first base. This clonotype was obtained from a woman in her sixties or seventies with alopecia areata. Some clones in this sample may be carry-over from other donors' samples. The material was whole blood, obtained in connection with sensitization to the hapten diphenylcyclopropenone (DPC). In this chain, TRBV6-6 is recombined with TRBJ2-5; the best D guess is TRBD1, with 5 bases matching. The CDR3 is CASRQIGTQYY. The DNA reads TGTGCCAGCCGACAGATAGGGACCCAGTACTAC.